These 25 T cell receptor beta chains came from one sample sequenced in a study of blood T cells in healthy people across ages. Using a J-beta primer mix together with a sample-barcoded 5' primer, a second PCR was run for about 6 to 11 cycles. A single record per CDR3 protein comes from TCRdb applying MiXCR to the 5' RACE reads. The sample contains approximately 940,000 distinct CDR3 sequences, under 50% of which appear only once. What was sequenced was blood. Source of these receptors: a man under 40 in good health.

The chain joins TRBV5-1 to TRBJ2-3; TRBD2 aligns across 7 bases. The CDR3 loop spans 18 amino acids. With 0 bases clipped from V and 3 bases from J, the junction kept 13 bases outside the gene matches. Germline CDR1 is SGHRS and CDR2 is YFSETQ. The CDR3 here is CASSLGQRGLGWTDTQYF. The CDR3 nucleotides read TGCGCCAGCAGCTTGGGGCAGCGGGGCTTAGGTTGGACAGATACGCAGTATTTT.

The CDR3 sequence: CASSRQDGELFF. The CDR3 coding sequence is TGTGCCAGCAGCAGGCAGGACGGGGAGCTGTTTTTT. J is TRBJ2-2 and V is TRBV6-6; D gene ambiguous. Deletions cut 6 bases from V and 7 bases from J, with 9 bases between. This CDR3 contains 12 residues. Per the germline V gene, CDR1 is MNHNY and CDR2 is SVGAGI (reference sequence).

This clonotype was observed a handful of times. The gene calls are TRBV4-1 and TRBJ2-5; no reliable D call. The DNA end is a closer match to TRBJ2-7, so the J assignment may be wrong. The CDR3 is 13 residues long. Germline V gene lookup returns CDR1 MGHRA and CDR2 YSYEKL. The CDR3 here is CASSKGNSPEQYF. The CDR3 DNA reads TGCGCCAGCAGTAAGGGAAACTCACCCGAGCAGTACTTC.

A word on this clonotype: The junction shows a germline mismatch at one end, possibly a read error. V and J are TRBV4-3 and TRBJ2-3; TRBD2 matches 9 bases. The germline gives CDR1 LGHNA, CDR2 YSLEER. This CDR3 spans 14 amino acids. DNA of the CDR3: TGCACCAGCGCAGCGGGGGGCGGAGTAGATACGCAGTATTTT. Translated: CTSAAGGGVDTQYF.

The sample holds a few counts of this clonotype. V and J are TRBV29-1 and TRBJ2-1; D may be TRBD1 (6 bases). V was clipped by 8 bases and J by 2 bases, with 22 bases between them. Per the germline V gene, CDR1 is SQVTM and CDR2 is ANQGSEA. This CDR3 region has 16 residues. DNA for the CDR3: TGCAGCCAAGTGCTGATACGGGACACTCCCTACAATGAGCAGTTCTTC. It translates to CSQVLIRDTPYNEQFF.

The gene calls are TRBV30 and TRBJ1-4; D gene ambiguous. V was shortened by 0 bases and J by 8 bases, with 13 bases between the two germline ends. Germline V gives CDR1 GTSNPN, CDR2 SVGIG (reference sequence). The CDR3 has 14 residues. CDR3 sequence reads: CAWSVATWREKLFF. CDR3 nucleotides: TGTGCCTGGAGTGTGGCGACTTGGAGGGAAAAACTGTTTTTT.

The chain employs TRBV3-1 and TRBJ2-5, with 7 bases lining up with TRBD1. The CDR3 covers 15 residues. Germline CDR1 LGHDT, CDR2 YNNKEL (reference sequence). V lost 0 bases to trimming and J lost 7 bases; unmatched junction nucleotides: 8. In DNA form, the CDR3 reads TGTGCCAGCAGCCAAGAAGACAGGGAGAAGGGGACCCAGTACTTC. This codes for CASSQEDREKGTQYF.

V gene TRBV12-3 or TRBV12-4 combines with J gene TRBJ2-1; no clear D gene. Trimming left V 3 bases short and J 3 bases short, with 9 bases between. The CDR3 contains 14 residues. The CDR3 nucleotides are TGTGCCAGCAGTTTGTGGGGTGACTACAATGAGCAGTTCTTC. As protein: CASSLWGDYNEQFF.

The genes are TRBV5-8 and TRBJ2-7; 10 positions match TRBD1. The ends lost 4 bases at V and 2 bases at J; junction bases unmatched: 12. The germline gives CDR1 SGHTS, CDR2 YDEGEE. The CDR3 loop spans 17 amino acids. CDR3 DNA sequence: TGTGCCAGCAGCGTACTCTTAGGGACAGGGGTCCCCTACGAGCAGTACTTC. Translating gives CASSVLLGTGVPYEQYF.

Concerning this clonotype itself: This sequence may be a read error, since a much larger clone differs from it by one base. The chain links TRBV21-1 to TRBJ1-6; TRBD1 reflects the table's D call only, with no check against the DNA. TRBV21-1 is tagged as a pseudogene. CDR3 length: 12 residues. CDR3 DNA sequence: TGTGCCAGCACCGTGGGGGGGTCACCCCTCCACTTT. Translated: CASTVGGSPLHF.

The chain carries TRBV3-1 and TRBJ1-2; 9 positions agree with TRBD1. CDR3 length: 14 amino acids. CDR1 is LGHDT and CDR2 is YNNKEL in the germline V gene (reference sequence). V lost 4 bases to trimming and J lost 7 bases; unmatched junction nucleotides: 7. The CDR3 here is CASSRHGTGLGYTF. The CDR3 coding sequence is TGTGCCAGCAGCCGCCACGGGACAGGGCTTGGCTACACCTTC.

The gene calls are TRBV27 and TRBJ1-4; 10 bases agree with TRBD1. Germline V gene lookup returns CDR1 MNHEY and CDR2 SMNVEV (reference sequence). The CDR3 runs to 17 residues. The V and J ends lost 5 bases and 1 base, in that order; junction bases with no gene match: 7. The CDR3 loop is CASSRGTGARTNEKLFF. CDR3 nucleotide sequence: TGTGCCAGCAGTCGGGGGACAGGGGCTAGAACTAATGAAAAACTGTTTTTT.

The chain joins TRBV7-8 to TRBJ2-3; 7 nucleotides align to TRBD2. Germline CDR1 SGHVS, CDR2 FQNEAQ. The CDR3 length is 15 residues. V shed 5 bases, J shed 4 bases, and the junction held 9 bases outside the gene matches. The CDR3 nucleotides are TGTGCCAGCAGCCCGAAGACTAGCCAGGCAGATACGCAGTATTTT. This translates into CASSPKTSQADTQYF.

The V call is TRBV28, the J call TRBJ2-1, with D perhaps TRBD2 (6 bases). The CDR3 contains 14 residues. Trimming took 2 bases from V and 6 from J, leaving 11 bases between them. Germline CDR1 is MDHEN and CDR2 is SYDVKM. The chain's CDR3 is CASSLLTRGNEQFF. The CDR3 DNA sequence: TGTGCCAGCAGTTTACTGACTAGGGGCAATGAGCAGTTCTTC. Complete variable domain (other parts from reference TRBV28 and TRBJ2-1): DVKVTQSSRYLVKRTGEKVFLECVQDMDHENMFWYRQDPGLGLRLIYFSYDVKMKEKGDIPEGYSVSREKKERFSLILESASTNQTSMYLCASSLLTRGNEQFFGPGTRLTVL.

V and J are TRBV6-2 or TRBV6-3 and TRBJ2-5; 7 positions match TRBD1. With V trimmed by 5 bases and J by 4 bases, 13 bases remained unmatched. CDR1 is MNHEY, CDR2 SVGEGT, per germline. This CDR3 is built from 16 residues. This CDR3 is CASSTSRGGLRETQYF. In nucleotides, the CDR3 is TGTGCCAGCAGTACCTCGAGAGGGGGCTTGAGAGAGACCCAGTACTTC.

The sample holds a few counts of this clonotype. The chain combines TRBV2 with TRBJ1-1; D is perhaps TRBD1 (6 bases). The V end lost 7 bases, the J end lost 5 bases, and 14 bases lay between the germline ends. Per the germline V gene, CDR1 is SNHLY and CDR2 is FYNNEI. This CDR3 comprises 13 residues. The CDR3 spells CASTQGEGTEAFF. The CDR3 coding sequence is TGTGCCAGCACACAGGGTGAAGGAACTGAAGCTTTCTTT.

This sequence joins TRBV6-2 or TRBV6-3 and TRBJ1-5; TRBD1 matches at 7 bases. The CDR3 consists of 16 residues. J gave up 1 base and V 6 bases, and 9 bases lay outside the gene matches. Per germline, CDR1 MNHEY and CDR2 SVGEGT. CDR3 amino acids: CASRGDRAESNQPQHF. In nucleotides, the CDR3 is TGTGCCAGCAGGGGAGACAGGGCGGAGAGCAATCAGCCCCAGCATTTT.

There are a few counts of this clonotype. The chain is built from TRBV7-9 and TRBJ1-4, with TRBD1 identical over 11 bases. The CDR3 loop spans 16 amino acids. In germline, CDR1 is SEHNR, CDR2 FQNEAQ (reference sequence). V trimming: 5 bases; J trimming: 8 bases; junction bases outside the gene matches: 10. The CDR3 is CASSPRGTGGGEKLFF. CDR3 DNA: TGTGCCAGCAGCCCCCGTGGGACAGGGGGTGGCGAAAAACTGTTTTTT.

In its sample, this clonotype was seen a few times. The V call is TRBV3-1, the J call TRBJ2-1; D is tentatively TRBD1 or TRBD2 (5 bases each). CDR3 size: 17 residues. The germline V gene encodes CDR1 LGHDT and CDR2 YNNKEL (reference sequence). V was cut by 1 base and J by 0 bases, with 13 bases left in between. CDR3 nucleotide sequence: TGTGCCAGCAGCCAAGGACCGGGACGGAGCTCCTACAATGAGCAGTTCTTC. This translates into CASSQGPGRSSYNEQFF.

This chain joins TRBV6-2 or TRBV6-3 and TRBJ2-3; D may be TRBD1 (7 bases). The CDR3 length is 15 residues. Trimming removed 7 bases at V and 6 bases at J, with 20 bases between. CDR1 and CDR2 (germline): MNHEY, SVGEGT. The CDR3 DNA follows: TGTGCCAGCAAGCTTCAGGGGGGAATTTCCGATACGCAGTATTTT. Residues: CASKLQGGISDTQYF.

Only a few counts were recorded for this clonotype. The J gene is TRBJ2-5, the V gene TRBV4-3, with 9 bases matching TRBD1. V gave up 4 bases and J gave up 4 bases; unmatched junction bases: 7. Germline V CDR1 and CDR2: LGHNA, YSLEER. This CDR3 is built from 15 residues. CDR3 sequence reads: CASSPGQGFTETQYF. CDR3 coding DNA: TGCGCCAGCAGCCCCGGACAGGGGTTTACAGAGACCCAGTACTTC.

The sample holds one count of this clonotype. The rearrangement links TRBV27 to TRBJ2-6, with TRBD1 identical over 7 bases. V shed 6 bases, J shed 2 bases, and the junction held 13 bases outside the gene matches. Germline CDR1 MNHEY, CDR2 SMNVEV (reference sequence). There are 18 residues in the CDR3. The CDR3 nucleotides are TGTGCCAGCAGCCCTCTACGGGACAGTCCCCCTGGGGCCAACGTCCTGACTTTC. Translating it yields CASSPLRDSPPGANVLTF.

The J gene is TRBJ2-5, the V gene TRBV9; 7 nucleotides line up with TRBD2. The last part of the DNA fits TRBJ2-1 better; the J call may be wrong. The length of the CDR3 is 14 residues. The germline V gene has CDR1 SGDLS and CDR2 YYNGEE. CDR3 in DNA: TGTGCCAGCAGCGCAACGGGACTAAAAGAGACCCAGTTCTTC. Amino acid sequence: CASSATGLKETQFF.

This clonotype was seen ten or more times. The CDR3 spells CSARRRTDEQFF. The CDR3 region has the DNA TGCAGTGCTAGACGACGGACGGATGAGCAGTTCTTC. The genes are TRBV20-1 and TRBJ2-1; no reliable D call. The CDR3 runs to 12 residues. Germline V gives CDR1 DFQATT, CDR2 SNEGSKA (reference sequence). The germline V and J ends were trimmed by 2 bases and 8 bases, with 10 bases remaining between them.

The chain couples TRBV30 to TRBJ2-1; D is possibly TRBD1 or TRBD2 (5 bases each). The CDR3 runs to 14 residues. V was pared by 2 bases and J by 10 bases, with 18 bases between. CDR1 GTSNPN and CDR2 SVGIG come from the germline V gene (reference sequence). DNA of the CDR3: TGTGCCTGGAGTATCCGAGGGGCAGGAGGCGAGCAGTTCTTC. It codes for CAWSIRGAGGEQFF.